This T cell receptor (beta chain) emerged from a study of shared clonotypes between healthy human individuals (TCRdb year 2020). As for the study more broadly: A couple of women and three men aged 18 to 49 years were included in the cohort. For each donor, three plates each were used for CD4 naive and CD4 memory, two plates were used for CD8 naive, and one plate was used for CD8 memory. To estimate repertoire size and how much clonotypes are shared between individuals, the study performed deep sequencing of blood TCR repertoires from a few healthy adults. Different laboratories and diverse techniques were used to prepare libraries and sequence TCR repertoires, to increase sequencing depth and limit assay-specific biases. Per donor, leukapheresis produced somewhere between about 0.9 and 9 billion PBMCs. The investigation overall reported the following: Pairwise subsampling indicated that sequencing depth was expected to affect the degree of clonotype sharing among donors. When a few donors were compared, the shared fraction of clonotypes was about 5% for naive CD4, 3.5% to 4% for naive CD8, about 2.5% for memory CD4, and under 0.5% for memory CD8. Even with the large sequencing depth, rarefaction of the sorted-subset datasets indicated that sequencing was incomplete. Estimated clonotype richness was generally larger for naive than for memory subsets. Sampling was restricted to blood, and TCR repertoires in tissues likely differ from the TCR repertoires found in blood. The genetic and exposure-history diversity represented was limited by the small number of donors. Compared with non-shared clonotypes, clonotypes shared by all four sorted-subset donors had higher generation probabilities.

The donors were healthy, HIV-negative adults with no recently reported acute infections or vaccinations. All donors were Caucasian adults living in Nashville, Tennessee, USA. Magnetic negative selection was used to enrich CD4+ T cells, after which naive cells were positively selected on CD45RA and the negative fraction became the memory subset. Blood was obtained by leukapheresis, after which PBMCs were separated by Ficoll-Histopaque density gradient centrifugation and cryopreserved in liquid nitrogen vapor phase. Analytical flow cytometry was used to check the purity and quantity of every magnetically sorted T cell population. Genomic DNA was isolated from every sorted fraction and measured by UV absorbance on a Nanodrop 2000c. CDR1 KGHSH and CDR2 LQKENI are derived from the germline V gene. The CDR3 goes from the cysteine to the phenylalanine over 16 residues. The kept DNA is CDR3 alone, 48 bases in frame from the first base. V drops 2 bases and J drops 1 base, leaving 14 bases in between.

On this clone itself: Its antigen target is currently unknown. No much larger clone is present one base from it, and per-base qualities are unavailable.

Using the deep immunoSEQ assay, multiplex PCR amplified TCR CDR3 regions from genomic DNA. Genomic DNA extracted from each cell subset was distributed evenly over all wells of several immunoSEQ 96-well plates, and each plate served as one replicate. For sorted subsets, approximately 200 ng of genomic DNA, equivalent to tens of thousands of T cell genomes, went into each replicate PCR. Purified libraries were measured with a Qubit 3.0 fluorometer, size-checked on a Bioanalyzer 2100, and measured again with the KAPA Library Quantification kit. Every immunoSEQ 96-well plate was sequenced on a separate single-read 150-cycle Illumina NextSeq 550 flow cell. From the authors' description of their analysis: Because the immunoSEQ output included only junctional sequences and no quality scores, the filtering could not be the same as the filtering used for full-length reads. Sequences were annotated with PyIR, a Python wrapper for IgBLAST v1.9, and V/J genes and CDR3 were assigned using IMGT germline references. Reads with weak V/J assignments (E-value above 1e-6), missing CDR3, stop codons, out-of-frame junctions, or ambiguous translated residues were removed. V3J clonotypes were defined as sequences sharing the same inferred V gene, J gene, and CDR3 amino acid sequence. Percentage overlap between repertoires was computed as shared unique clonotypes divided by the size of the smaller repertoire. RTK rarefaction, the Chao1 estimator, and Recon v2.1 estimates of unobserved clonotypes were used to assess repertoire richness. Generation probabilities were computed with OLGA for all TCRbeta clonotypes obtained by the gDNA method from four donors. TCRdb holds this immuneACCESS table with in-frame rearrangements only. Some clones are missing; in checked studies, unresolved V genes explain under half, and the rest has no known cause. The DNA gave D and trimming, while V, J and clone size come from that table. The sample data list about 2.4 million clones, and over 85% of these were observed just once. Around 0.4% of the sample comes from the top ten.

Source material: naive CD4+ T cells from PBMCs. The cell subset or site label of this sample denotes: CD45RA+ positively selected. This clonotype was obtained from a man between 18 and 29 years old in good health. Some clones in this sample may be carry-over from other donors' samples. The rearranged segments are TRBV18 and TRBJ2-5, with the D gene not clear enough to name. DNA sequence: TGTGCCAGCTCACCAGGGTCTCCCCTAGGCCAAGAGACCCAGTACTTC. Its translation reads: CASSPGSPLGQETQYF.